This TCR beta chain was sequenced for a study of early T cells in non-severe SARS-CoV-2 infection. Germline lookup yields CDR1 PRHDT and CDR2 FYEKMQ (reference sequence). The CDR3 extends over 16 amino acids. V was pared by 6 bases and J by 6 bases, with 18 bases between. Individual cDNA molecules received unique molecular identifiers. MiXCR, applied by TCRdb to the 5' RACE reads, yields one record per CDR3 protein. The sample has 85,000 to 95,000 distinct CDR3 sequences; roughly 14% are singletons. This clonotype was sampled from an adult who was a healthcare worker with PCR-confirmed SARS-CoV-2 infection or an uninfected control (not recorded which). The chain recombines TRBV13 with TRBJ1-6, with D tentatively TRBD1 (5 bases). The sample comprised whole blood. For the CDR3, the DNA is TGTGCCAGCAGGAGGCTCCTTGTCGGGGGTAATTCACCCCTCCACTTT. As protein: CASRRLLVGGNSPLHF.